What follows is one T cell receptor (beta chain) and its context. No antigen is known for it. Extraction of total RNA produced a minimum of 5.5 micrograms from each sample. Germline V lookup: CDR1 SGHTA, CDR2 FQGTGA. The ends were cut back, 8 bases at V and 4 bases at J, with 18 bases in the middle. The CDR3 spans 15 residues. The sample comes from a study of blood T cells in healthy people across ages. Study-level information: Template switching captured about one barcoded beta molecule per two T cells. Study-level findings and limits: Naive T cell percentage showed a strong correlation with the diversity of TCR beta.

Primed by a sample-barcoded 5' primer and a J-beta primer mix, a second PCR proceeded for 7 to 11 cycles. Any given sample supplied a minimum of 3 million CDR3-containing paired-end reads. TCRdb called the 5' RACE reads again in MiXCR, with one record for every CDR3 protein. The profile shows roughly 1,500,000 distinct CDR3 sequences, 42% of them singletons. This rearrangement joins TRBV7-3 to TRBJ2-1, with a possible D match to TRBD2 (5 bases). The specimen sequenced was blood. The source of this sequence is a woman younger than 35 in good health. DNA of the CDR3: TGTGCCAGCGGATCCCCAGGACTTCTTTACAATGAGCAGTTCTTC. Protein sequence: CASGSPGLLYNEQFF. Full variable domain (rest looked up from reference TRBV7-3 and TRBJ2-1): GAGVSQTPSNKVTEKGKYVELRCDPISGHTALYWYRQSLGQGPEFLIYFQGTGAADDSGLPNDRFFAVRPEGSVSTLKIQRTERGDSAVYLCASGSPGLLYNEQFFGPGTRLTVL.